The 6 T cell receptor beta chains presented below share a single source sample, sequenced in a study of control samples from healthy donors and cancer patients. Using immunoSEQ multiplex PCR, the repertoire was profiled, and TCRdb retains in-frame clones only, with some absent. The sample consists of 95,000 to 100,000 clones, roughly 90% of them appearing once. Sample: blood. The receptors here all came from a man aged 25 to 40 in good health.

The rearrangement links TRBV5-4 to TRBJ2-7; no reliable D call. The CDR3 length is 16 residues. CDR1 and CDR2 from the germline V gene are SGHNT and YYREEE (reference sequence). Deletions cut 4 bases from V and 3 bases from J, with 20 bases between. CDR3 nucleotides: TGTGCCAGCAGCCCGAGTCCCGCCGCATCAAACTACGAGCAGTACTTC. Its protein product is CASSPSPAASNYEQYF.

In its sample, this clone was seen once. The CDR3 nucleotides are TGTGCCAGCAGGTATCGCCCGAACACTGAAGCTTTCTTT. This sequence encodes CASRYRPNTEAFF. The V call is TRBV12-3 or TRBV12-4, the J call TRBJ1-1; D uncertain. The CDR3 sequence is 13 residues long. Between the trimmed V and J ends, which lost 6 bases and 1 base, there was a span of 9 bases.

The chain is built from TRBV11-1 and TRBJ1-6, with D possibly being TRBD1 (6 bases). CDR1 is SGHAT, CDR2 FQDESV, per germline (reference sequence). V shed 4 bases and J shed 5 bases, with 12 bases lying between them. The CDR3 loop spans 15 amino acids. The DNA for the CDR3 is TGTGCCAGCAGCTCCCAGGGGATTAATAATTCACCCCTCCACTTT. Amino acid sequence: CASSSQGINNSPLHF.

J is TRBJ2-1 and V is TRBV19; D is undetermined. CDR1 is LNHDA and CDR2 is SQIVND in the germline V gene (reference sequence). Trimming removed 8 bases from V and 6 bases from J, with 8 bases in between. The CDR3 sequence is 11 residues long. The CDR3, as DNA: TGTGCCAGTTGGGCCGGCAATGAGCAGTTCTTC. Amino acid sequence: CASWAGNEQFF.

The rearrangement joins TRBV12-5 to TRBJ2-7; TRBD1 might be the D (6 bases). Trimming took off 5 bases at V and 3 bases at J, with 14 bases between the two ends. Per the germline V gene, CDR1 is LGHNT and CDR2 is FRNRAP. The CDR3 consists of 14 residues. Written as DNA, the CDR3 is TGTGCTAGTGGTGCAGGACAGCGGTTCTACGAGCAGTACTTC. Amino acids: CASGAGQRFYEQYF.

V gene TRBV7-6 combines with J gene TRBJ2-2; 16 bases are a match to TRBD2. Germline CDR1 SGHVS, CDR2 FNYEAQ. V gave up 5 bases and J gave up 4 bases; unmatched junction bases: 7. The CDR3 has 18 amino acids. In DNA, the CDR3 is TGTGCCAGCAGCCCGGGACTAGCGGGGGGGCCGGTCACCGGGGAGCTGTTTTTT. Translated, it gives CASSPGLAGGPVTGELFF.